Detailed here is one T cell receptor (beta chain). Its antigen is currently unknown. Overnight CMV lysate stimulation of fresh PBMCs defined donor CMV status by CD4+ IFNgamma. Cells stained for CD3, CD4, CD8, CD45RA and CD27 were sorted into four subsets. This record belongs to a study of naive and memory T cell subsets. General study findings and limits: Especially in CD8 cells, naive repertoires contained a few larger clonotypes, possibly CD45RA-re-expressing memory cells.

An equimolar mix of two oligonucleotides served as the beta constant-region primer for TRBC1 and TRBC2. Four rounds of PCR amplified the ligated cDNA using nested alpha and beta constant-region primers plus SP2. A 12-nucleotide UMI and the SP2 primer were added to the cDNA 3' end by oligonucleotide ligation. TCRdb analysed the UMI-ligation and nested PCR reads with MiXCR anew, one entry per CDR3 protein. This table has around 140,000 distinct CDR3 sequences, approximately 20% appearing once. This sequence originates from a human donor in good health. Sequencing input: naive CD8+ T cells from blood.

CDR3 residues: CASSLSNRGEQYF. The CDR3 nucleotides read TGTGCCAGCAGTCTCTCTAACCGGGGCGAGCAGTACTTC. V gene TRBV27 combines with J gene TRBJ2-7; D may be TRBD2 (5 bases). CDR1 and CDR2 from the germline V gene are MNHEY and SMNVEV (reference sequence). Trimming pared 5 bases from V and 6 bases from J, leaving 14 bases between. CDR3 length: 13 residues.